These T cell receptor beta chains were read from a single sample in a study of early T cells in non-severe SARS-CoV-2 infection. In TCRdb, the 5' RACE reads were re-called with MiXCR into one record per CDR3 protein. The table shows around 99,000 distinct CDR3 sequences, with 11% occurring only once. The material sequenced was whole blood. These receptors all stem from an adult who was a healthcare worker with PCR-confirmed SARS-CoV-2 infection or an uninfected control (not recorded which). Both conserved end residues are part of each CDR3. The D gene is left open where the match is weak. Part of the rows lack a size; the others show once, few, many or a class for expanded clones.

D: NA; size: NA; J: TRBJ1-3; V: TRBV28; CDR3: CDSSLHGNTIYF; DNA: TGTGACAGCAGTTTACATGGAAACACCATATATTTT
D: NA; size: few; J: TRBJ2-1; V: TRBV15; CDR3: CATSRDMSGNEQFF; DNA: TGTGCCACCAGCAGAGATATGAGCGGGAATGAGCAGTTCTTC
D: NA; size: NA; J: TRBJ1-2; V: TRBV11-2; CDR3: CASSHRAVEGYTF; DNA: TGTGCCAGCAGCCACCGGGCGGTCGAGGGCTACACCTTC
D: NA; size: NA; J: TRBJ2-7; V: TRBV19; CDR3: CASSPDGTGDPYEQYF; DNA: TGTGCCAGTAGCCCCGACGGGACTGGGGATCCCTACGAGCAGTACTTC
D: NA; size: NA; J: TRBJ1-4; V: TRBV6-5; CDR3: CASSPVLGANEKLFF; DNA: TGTGCCAGCAGCCCCGTTTTGGGGGCTAATGAAAAACTGTTTTTT
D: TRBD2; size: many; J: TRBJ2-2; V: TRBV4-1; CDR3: CASSQEGPSGKKTELFF; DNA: TGCGCCAGCAGCCAAGAAGGACCTAGCGGGAAGAAAACGGAGCTGTTTTTT
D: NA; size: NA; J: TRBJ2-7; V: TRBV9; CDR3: CASSRGLESYEQYF; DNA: TGTGCCAGCAGCCGGGGACTGGAGTCCTACGAGCAGTACTTC
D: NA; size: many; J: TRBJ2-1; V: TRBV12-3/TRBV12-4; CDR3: CASSTGLQGPQFF; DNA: TGTGCCAGCAGTACGGGACTTCAAGGGCCCCAGTTCTTC
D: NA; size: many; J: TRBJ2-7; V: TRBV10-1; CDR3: CASSARTGGTYEQYF; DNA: TGCGCCAGCAGTGCCCGTACAGGAGGAACCTACGAGCAGTACTTC
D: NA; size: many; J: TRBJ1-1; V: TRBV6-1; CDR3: CASSDSNTEAFF; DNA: TGTGCCAGCAGTGACAGTAACACTGAAGCTTTCTTT
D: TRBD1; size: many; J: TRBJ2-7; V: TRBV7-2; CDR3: CASSRDRYSYEQYF; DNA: TGTGCCAGCAGCCGGGACAGGTACTCCTACGAGCAGTACTTC
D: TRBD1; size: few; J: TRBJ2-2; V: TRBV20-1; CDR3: CSARGKPGQGKLFF; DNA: TGCAGTGCCCGGGGAAAGCCGGGACAGGGGAAGCTGTTTTTT
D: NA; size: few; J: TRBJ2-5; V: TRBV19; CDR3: CASSMPHPRETQYF; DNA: TGTGCCAGTAGTATGCCCCATCCGCGAGAGACCCAGTACTTC
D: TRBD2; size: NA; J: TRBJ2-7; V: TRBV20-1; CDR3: CSAPLSGSSYEQYF; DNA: TGCAGTGCCCCACTGAGCGGGAGCTCCTACGAGCAGTACTTC
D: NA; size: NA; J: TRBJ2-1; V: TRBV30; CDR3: CAWSDSHNEQFF; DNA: TGTGCCTGGAGTGATAGTCACAATGAGCAGTTCTTC
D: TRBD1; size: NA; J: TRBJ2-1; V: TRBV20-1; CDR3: CSADRENEQFF; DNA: TGCAGTGCTGACAGGGAAAATGAGCAGTTCTTC
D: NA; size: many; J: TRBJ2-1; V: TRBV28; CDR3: CASIKLAGPYNEQFF; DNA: TGTGCCAGCATCAAATTGGCGGGACCCTACAATGAGCAGTTCTTC
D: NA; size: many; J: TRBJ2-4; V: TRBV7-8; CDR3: CASSNTIAENIQYF; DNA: TGTGCCAGCAGCAACACTATAGCGGAAAACATTCAGTACTTC
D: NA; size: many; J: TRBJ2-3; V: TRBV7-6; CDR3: CASSSGGYTDTQYF; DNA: TGTGCCAGCAGCTCCGGAGGGTACACAGATACGCAGTATTTT
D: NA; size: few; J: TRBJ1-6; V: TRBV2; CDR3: CASNRAASSYNSPLHF; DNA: TGTGCCAGCAATCGGGCGGCTAGCTCCTATAATTCACCCCTCCACTTT
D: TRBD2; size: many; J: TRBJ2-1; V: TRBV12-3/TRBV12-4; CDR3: CASSLRGGLAKSNEQFF; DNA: TGTGCCAGCAGTTTGAGGGGGGGACTAGCGAAATCCAATGAGCAGTTCTTC
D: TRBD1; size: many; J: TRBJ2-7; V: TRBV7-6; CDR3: CASSSFDRADYEQYF; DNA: TGTGCCAGCAGCTCCTTCGACAGGGCCGACTACGAGCAGTACTTC
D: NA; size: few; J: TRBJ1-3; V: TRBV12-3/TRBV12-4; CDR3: CASSSEDAIYF; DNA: TGTGCCAGCAGTTCGGAGGACGCCATATATTTT
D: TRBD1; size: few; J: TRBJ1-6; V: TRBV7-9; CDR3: CASSLGQTFNSPLHF; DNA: TGTGCCAGCAGCTTGGGACAGACTTTTAATTCACCCCTCCACTTT
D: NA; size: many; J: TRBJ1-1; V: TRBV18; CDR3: CASSKNRDGEAFF; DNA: TGTGCCAGCTCAAAGAACCGGGACGGTGAAGCTTTCTTT
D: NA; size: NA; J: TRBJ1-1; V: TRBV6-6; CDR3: CAGGDHKEAFF; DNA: TGTGCCGGGGGGGACCACAAAGAGGCTTTCTTT
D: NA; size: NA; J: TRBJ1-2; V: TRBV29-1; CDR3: CSVLFPGLYGYTF; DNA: TGCAGCGTCCTATTTCCCGGCCTCTATGGCTACACCTTC
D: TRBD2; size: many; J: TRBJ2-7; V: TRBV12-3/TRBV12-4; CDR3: CASSLRGGNSYEQYF; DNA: TGTGCCAGCAGTTTACGCGGGGGAAACTCCTACGAGCAGTACTTC
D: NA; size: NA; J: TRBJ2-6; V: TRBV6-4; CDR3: CASSASSGANVLTF; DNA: TGTGCCAGCAGTGCTAGCTCTGGGGCCAACGTCCTGACTTTC
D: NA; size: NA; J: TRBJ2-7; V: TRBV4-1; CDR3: CASSQLPLTREQYF; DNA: TGCGCCAGCAGCCAATTACCCCTTACGAGGGAGCAGTACTTC
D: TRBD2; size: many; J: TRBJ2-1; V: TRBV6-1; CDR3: CASSEGTSGANEQFF; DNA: TGTGCCAGCAGTGAAGGGACTAGCGGGGCAAATGAGCAGTTCTTC
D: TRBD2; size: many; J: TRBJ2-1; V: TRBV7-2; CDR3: CASSSRPGTSGRVGYNEQFF; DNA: TGTGCCAGCAGCTCCCGACCCGGGACTAGCGGGAGAGTGGGCTACAATGAGCAGTTCTTC
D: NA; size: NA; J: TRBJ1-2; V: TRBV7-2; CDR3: CASSFHNLGPNYGYTF; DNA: TGTGCCAGCAGCTTTCACAACCTGGGACCTAACTATGGCTACACCTTC
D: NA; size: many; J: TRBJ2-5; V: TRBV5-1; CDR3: CASGEDKTQYF; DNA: TGCGCCAGCGGTGAAGACAAGACCCAGTACTTC
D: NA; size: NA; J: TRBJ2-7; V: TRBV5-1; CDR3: CASSFGGRGGYEQYF; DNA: TGCGCCAGCAGCTTCGGAGGTCGAGGTGGGTACGAGCAGTACTTC
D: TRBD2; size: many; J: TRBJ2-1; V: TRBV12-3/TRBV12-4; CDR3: CASSSGLAVYNEQFF; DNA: TGTGCCAGCAGCTCGGGACTAGCGGTTTACAATGAGCAGTTCTTC
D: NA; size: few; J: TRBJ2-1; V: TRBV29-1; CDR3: CSAGLYEQFF; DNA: TGCAGCGCGGGACTTTATGAGCAGTTCTTC
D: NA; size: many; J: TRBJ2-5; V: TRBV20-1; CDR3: CSGAGIGGETQYF; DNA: TGCAGTGGGGCAGGGATAGGTGGAGAGACCCAGTACTTC
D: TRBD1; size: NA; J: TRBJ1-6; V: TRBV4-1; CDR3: CASSLLGQGLNSPLHF; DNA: TGCGCCAGCAGCCTCCTGGGACAGGGGCTTAATTCACCCCTCCACTTT
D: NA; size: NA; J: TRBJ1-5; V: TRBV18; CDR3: CASSGSTGLTPQPQHF; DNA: TGTGCCAGCTCAGGGTCAACAGGCCTTACCCCTCAGCCCCAGCATTTT
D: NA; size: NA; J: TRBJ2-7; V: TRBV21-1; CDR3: CASTRVQGASYEQYF; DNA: TGTGCCAGCACTAGAGTACAGGGGGCTTCCTACGAGCAGTACTTC
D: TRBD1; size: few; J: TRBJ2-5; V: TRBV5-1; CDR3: CASSLGAGTGEETQYF; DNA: TGCGCCAGCAGCTTGGGGGCCGGGACAGGGGAAGAGACCCAGTACTTC
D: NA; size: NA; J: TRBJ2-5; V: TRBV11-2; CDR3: CASRGGRETQYF; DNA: TGTGCCAGCAGGGGTGGACGAGAGACCCAGTACTTC
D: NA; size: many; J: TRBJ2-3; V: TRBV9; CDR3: CASSVGSGAAASTDTQYF; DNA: TGTGCCAGCAGTGTAGGCTCGGGAGCGGCCGCTAGCACAGATACGCAGTATTTT
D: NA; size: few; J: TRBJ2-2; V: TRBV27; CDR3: CASSSVTGELFF; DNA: TGTGCCAGCAGTTCCGTAACCGGGGAGCTGTTTTTT
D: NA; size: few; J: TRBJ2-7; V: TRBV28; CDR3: CASSLVGGRSYEQYF; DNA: TGTGCCAGCAGTTTAGTTGGGGGTAGGTCCTACGAGCAGTACTTC
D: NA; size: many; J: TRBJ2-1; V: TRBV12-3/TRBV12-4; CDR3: CASRGNRPGQFF; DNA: TGTGCCAGCAGGGGTAATAGGCCCGGGCAGTTCTTC
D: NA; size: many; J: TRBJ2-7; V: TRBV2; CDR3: CASSDQDASYEQYF; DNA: TGTGCCAGCAGTGACCAGGATGCCTCCTACGAGCAGTACTTC
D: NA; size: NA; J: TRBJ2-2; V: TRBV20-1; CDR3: CSATRTQAIGELFF; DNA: TGCAGTGCTACCAGGACCCAAGCCATCGGGGAGCTGTTTTTT
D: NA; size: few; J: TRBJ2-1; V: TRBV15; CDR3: CATSPRPGHNEQFF; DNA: TGTGCCACCAGCCCGAGACCCGGGCACAATGAGCAGTTCTTC
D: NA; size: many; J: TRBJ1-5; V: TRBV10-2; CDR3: CASSGTNRNQPQHF; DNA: TGCGCCAGCAGTGGAACTAACCGAAATCAGCCCCAGCATTTT
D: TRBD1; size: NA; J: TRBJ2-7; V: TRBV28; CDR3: CASSPTRDRAYYEQYF; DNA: TGTGCCAGCAGCCCAACTCGGGACAGGGCCTACTACGAGCAGTACTTC
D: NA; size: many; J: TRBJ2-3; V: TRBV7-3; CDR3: CASSSGTLGTDTQYF; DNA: TGTGCCAGCAGCTCAGGGACTCTCGGCACAGATACGCAGTATTTT
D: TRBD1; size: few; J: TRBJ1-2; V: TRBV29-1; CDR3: CSVGDSGYGYTF; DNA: TGCAGCGTTGGGGACAGCGGCTATGGCTACACCTTC
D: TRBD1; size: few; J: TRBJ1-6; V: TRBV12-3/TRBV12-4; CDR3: CASSPRQGIKSPLHF; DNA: TGTGCCAGCAGTCCCAGACAGGGGATTAAATCACCCCTCCACTTT
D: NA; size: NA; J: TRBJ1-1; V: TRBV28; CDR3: CASSLGEAFF; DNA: TGTGCCAGCAGTTTGGGAGAAGCTTTCTTT
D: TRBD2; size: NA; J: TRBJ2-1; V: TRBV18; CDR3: CASSPPGTSRLSEQFF; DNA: TGTGCCAGCTCACCGCCCGGGACTAGCAGACTTAGTGAGCAGTTCTTC
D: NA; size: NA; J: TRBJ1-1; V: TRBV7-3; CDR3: CASSLTHSRNTEAFF; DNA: TGTGCCAGCAGCTTAACTCACAGCCGGAACACTGAAGCTTTCTTT